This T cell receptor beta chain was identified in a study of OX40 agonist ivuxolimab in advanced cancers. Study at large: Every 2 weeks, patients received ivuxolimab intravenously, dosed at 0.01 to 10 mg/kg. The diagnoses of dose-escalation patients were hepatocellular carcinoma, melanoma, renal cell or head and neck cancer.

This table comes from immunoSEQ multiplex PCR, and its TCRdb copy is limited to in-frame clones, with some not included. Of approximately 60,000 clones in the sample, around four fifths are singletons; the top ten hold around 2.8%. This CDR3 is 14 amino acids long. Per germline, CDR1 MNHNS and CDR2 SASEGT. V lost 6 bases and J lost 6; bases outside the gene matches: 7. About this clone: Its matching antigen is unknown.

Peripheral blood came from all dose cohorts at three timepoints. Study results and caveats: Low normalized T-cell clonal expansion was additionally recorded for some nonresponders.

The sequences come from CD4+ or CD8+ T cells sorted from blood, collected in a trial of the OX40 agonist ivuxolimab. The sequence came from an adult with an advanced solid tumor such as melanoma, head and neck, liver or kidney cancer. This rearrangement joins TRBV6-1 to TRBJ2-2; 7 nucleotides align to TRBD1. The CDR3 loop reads CASRSVDRAGELFF. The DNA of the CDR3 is TGTGCCAGCAGAAGCGTCGACAGGGCCGGGGAGCTGTTTTTT.